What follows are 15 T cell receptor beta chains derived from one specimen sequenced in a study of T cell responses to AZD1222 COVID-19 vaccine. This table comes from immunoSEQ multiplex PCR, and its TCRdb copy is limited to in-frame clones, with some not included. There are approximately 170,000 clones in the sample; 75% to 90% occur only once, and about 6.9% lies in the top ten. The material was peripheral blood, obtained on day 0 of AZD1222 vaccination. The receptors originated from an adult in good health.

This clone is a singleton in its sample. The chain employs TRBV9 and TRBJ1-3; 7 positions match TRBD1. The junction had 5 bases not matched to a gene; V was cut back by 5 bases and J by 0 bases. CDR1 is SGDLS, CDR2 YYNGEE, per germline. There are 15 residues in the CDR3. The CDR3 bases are TGTGCCAGCAGGCCAGACAGGGACTCTGGAAACACCATATATTTT. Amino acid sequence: CASRPDRDSGNTIYF.

The CDR3 DNA follows: TGTGCCAGCAGTGGGCCTAGGGGGCGCGAGGACACTGAAGCTTTCTTT. Protein: CASSGPRGREDTEAFF. The chain uses TRBV6-1 and TRBJ1-1; 7 bases agree with TRBD1. Unmatched junction bases numbered 11, after V lost 4 bases and J lost 3 bases. The CDR3 loop spans 16 amino acids. Germline-derived CDR1 and CDR2 are MNHNS and SASEGT.

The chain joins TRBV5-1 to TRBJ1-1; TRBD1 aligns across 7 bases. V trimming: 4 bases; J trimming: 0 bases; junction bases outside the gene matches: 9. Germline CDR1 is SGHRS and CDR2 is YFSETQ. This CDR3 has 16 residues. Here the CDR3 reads CASSVGTDLMNTEAFF. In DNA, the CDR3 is TGCGCCAGCAGCGTCGGGACAGATCTAATGAACACTGAAGCTTTCTTT. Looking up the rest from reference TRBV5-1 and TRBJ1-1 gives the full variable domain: KAGVTQTPRYLIKTRGQQVTLSCSPISGHRSVSWYQQTPGQGLQFLFEYFSETQRNKGNFPGRFSGRQFSNSRSEMNVSTLELGDSALYLCASSVGTDLMNTEAFFGQGTRLTVV.

CDR3 in amino acids: CASSQDRAAQGENGELFF. Written as DNA, the CDR3 is TGTGCCAGCAGCCAAGATCGAGCCGCCCAGGGGGAGAACGGGGAGCTGTTTTTT. The chain carries TRBV4-2 and TRBJ2-2; 7 positions agree with TRBD1. The CDR3 covers 18 residues. Trimming removed 0 bases from V and 7 bases from J; junction bases left unmatched: 14. Germline V gene data show CDR1 as LGHNA and CDR2 as YNFKEQ.

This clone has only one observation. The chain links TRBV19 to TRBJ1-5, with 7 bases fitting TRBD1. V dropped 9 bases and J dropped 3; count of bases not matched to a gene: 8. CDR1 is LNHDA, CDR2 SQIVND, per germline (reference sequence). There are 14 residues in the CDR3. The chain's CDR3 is CASRDRDYNQPQHF. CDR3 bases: TGTGCCAGCCGGGACAGAGATTACAATCAGCCCCAGCATTTT. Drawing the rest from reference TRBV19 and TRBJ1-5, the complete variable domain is DGGITQSPKYLFRKEGQNVTLSCEQNLNHDAMYWYRQDPGQGLRLIYYSQIVNDFQKGDIAEGYSVSREKKESFPLTVTSAQKNPTAFYLCASRDRDYNQPQHFGDGTRLSIL.

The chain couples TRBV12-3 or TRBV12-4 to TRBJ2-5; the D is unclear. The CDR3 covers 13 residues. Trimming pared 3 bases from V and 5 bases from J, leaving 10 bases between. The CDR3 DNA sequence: TGTGCCAGCAGTTTGGTCAGGTGGGAGACCCAGTACTTC. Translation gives CASSLVRWETQYF.

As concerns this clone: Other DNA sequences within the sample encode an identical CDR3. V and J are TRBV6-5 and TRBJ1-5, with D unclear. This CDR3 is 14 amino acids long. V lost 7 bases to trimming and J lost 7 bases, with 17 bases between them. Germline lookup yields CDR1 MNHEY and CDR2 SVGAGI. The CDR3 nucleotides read TGTGCCAGCATGGTTAAAACTCTCCGGCAGCCCCAGCATTTT. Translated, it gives CASMVKTLRQPQHF.

In DNA form, the CDR3 reads TGTGCCACCCAGGGGTCGGGGGAGACCCAGTACTTC. The encoded protein is CATQGSGETQYF. V gene TRBV2 combines with J gene TRBJ2-5; tentatively, D is TRBD1 (6 bases). Germline values: CDR1 SNHLY, CDR2 FYNNEI. V was trimmed by 10 bases and J by 5 bases, leaving 14 bases between them. The CDR3 sequence is 12 residues long.

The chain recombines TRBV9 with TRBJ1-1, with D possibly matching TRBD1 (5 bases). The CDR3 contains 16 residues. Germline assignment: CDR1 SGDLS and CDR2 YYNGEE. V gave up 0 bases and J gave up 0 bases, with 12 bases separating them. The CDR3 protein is CASSVGLEGMNTEAFF. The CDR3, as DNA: TGTGCCAGCAGCGTAGGATTGGAGGGGATGAACACTGAAGCTTTCTTT. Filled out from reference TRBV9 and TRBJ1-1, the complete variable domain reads DSGVTQTPKHLITATGQRVTLRCSPRSGDLSVYWYQQSLDQGLQFLIQYYNGEERAKGNILERFSAQQFPDLHSELNLSSLELGDSALYFCASSVGLEGMNTEAFFGQGTRLTVV.

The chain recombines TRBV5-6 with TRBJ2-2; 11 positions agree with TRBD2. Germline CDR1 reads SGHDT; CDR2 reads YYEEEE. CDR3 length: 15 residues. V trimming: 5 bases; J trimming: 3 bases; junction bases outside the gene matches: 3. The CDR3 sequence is CASSNSGGDTGELFF. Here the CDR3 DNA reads TGTGCCAGCAGTAATAGCGGGGGGGACACCGGGGAGCTGTTTTTT.

CDR3 region: CASSRDRVYNSPLHF. DNA of the CDR3: TGTGCCAGTAGCCGAGACAGGGTCTATAATTCACCCCTCCACTTT. V and J are TRBV19 and TRBJ1-6; TRBD1 matches 7 bases. The CDR3 length is 15 residues. After removal of 6 bases from V and 3 bases from J, the junction contained 5 bases not matched to a gene. The V gene's germline CDR1 is LNHDA and CDR2 SQIVND (reference sequence).

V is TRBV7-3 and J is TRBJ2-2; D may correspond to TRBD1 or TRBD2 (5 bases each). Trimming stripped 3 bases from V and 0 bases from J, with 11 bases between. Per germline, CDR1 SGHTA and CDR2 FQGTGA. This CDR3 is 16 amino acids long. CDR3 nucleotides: TGTGCCAGCAGCTTTGGTCGGGGCCCGAACACCGGGGAGCTGTTTTTT. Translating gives CASSFGRGPNTGELFF. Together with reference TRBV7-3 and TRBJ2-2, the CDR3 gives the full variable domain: GAGVSQTPSNKVTEKGKYVELRCDPISGHTALYWYRQSLGQGPEFLIYFQGTGAADDSGLPNDRFFAVRPEGSVSTLKIQRTERGDSAVYLCASSFGRGPNTGELFFGEGSRLTVL.

CDR3 region: CASSEGNTEAFF. The CDR3 DNA reads as TGTGCCAGCAGTGAGGGGAACACTGAAGCTTTCTTT. V is TRBV2 and J is TRBJ1-1; no clear D. V gave up 3 bases and J gave up 1 base, with 3 bases separating them. CDR3 length: 12 residues. CDR1 is SNHLY and CDR2 is FYNNEI in the germline V gene. Filled out from reference TRBV2 and TRBJ1-1, the complete variable domain reads EPEVTQTPSHQVTQMGQEVILRCVPISNHLYFYWYRQILGQKVEFLVSFYNNEISEKSEIFDDQFSVERPDGSNFTLKIRSTKLEDSAMYFCASSEGNTEAFFGQGTRLTVV.

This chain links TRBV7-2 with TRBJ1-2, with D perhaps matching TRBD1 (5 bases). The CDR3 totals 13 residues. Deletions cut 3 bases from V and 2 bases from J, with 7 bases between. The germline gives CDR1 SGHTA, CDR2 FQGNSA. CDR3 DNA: TGTGCCAGCAGCTTGGGGCAAAACTATGGCTACACCTTC. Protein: CASSLGQNYGYTF.

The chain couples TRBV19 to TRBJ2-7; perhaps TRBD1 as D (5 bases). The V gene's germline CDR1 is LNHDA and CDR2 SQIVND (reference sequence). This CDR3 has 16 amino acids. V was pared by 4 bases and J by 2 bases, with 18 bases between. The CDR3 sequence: CASSSPPGWGPYEQYF. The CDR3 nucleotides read TGTGCCAGTAGTAGCCCACCAGGTTGGGGCCCCTACGAGCAGTACTTC.